The text below deals with one T cell receptor (beta chain). V was pared by 3 bases and J by 0 bases, with 8 bases between. The CDR3 spans 14 residues. Germline CDR1 LGHDT, CDR2 YNNKEL (reference sequence). The sample originates from a study of response to subunit inactivated influenza vaccine. TCRdb reprocessed the RT-PCR reads via MiXCR and lists one record per CDR3 protein. The sample comprises more than 250,000 distinct CDR3 sequences, less than 25% of which are singletons, and about a tenth rests with the top ten. The chain combines TRBV3-1 with TRBJ1-1; possible D gene TRBD1, 5 bases. The receptor was isolated from a man aged 45 to 75 who received an inactivated influenza vaccine. The material was PBMCs from blood, obtained less than 22 months after vaccination. CDR3 amino acids: CASSHRVLNTEAFF. The CDR3 DNA reads as TGTGCCAGCAGCCACAGGGTGTTGAACACTGAAGCTTTCTTT.